These 9 T cell receptor beta chains originate from one sample sequenced in a study of T cell changes during pregnancy in multiple sclerosis. The table came from immunoSEQ multiplex PCR; TCRdb's copy has only in-frame clones and leaves some out. The sample lists fewer than 50,000 clones, roughly 88% occurring once. Sample: CD8+ T cells from peripheral blood mononuclear cells, taken in the first trimester of pregnancy. The receptor set was obtained from a female donor with multiple sclerosis, enrolled in a pregnancy study.

This clone was counted once. The rearrangement joins TRBV4-2 to TRBJ2-1, with 8 bases that match TRBD2. CDR1 and CDR2 from the germline V gene are LGHNA and YNFKEQ. Trimming at V came to 5 bases and at J to 6 bases, leaving 18 bases not matched to a gene. This CDR3 spans 18 amino acids. Here the CDR3 DNA reads TGTGCCAGCAGCGACAAGCAGATGGCCGGGAGGGCCGGCAATGAGCAGTTCTTC. Amino acid sequence: CASSDKQMAGRAGNEQFF.

The genes are TRBV29-1 and TRBJ1-2; a weak D match, TRBD1 (5 bases). The V and J ends lost 0 bases and 8 bases respectively, with 19 bases between them. In germline, CDR1 is SQVTM, CDR2 ANQGSEA. The CDR3 extends over 15 amino acids. The CDR3 sequence is CSVEDLQGTPGGYTF. CDR3 sequence (DNA): TGCAGCGTTGAAGATCTTCAAGGGACTCCTGGCGGCTACACCTTC. Drawing the rest from reference TRBV29-1 and TRBJ1-2, the complete variable domain is SAVISQKPSRDICQRGTSLTIQCQVDSQVTMMFWYRQQPGQSLTLIATANQGSEATYESGFVIDKFPISRPNLTFSTLTVSNMSPEDSSIYLCSVEDLQGTPGGYTFGSGTRLTVV.

About this clone itself: The same CDR3 also results from other DNA sequences found in this sample. This sequence joins TRBV6-5 and TRBJ1-5; 8 bases line up with TRBD1. CDR3 size: 14 residues. Germline V CDR1 and CDR2: MNHEY, SVGAGI. The trim removed 2 bases at V and 6 bases at J, leaving 3 bases unmatched. The CDR3 loop is CASSYGQGGQPQHF. The DNA for the CDR3 is TGTGCCAGCAGTTACGGACAGGGAGGTCAGCCCCAGCATTTT.

V and J are TRBV7-9 and TRBJ2-2, with D tentatively TRBD2 (6 bases). This CDR3 spans 13 amino acids. V was cut by 2 bases and J by 6 bases, with 7 bases left in between. CDR1 SEHNR and CDR2 FQNEAQ come from the germline V gene (reference sequence). The CDR3: CASSLSGAGELFF. The CDR3 bases are TGTGCCAGCAGCTTATCGGGGGCCGGGGAGCTGTTTTTT.

V and J are TRBV13 and TRBJ1-2, with TRBD1 matching 9 bases. Germline V CDR1 and CDR2: PRHDT, FYEKMQ (reference sequence). The length of the CDR3 is 15 residues. Trimming took 5 bases from V and 3 from J; bases not matched to a gene: 7. The CDR3 bases are TGTGCCAGCAGCCCCGAAGGACAGGGGCACTATGGCTACACCTTC. Protein: CASSPEGQGHYGYTF.

The chain couples TRBV15 to TRBJ2-5; D is possibly TRBD1 (6 bases). The CDR3 consists of 14 residues. V lost 5 bases and J lost 2, with 12 bases in between. Germline V gene lookup returns CDR1 LNHNV and CDR2 YYDKDF (reference sequence). DNA for the CDR3: TGTGCCACCAGCTCCCGACAGGAACAAGAGACCCAGTACTTC. This gives the protein CATSSRQEQETQYF.

This chain links TRBV6-4 with TRBJ2-1, with TRBD2 matching 7 bases. Germline V gene sequence: CDR1 MRHNA, CDR2 SNTAGT. This CDR3 spans 18 amino acids. Trimming cost V 0 bases and J 7 bases; bases outside gene matches: 15. DNA for the CDR3: TGTGCCAGCAGTGACTCCACCGGGGAGGGGTTCACGTCTAATGAGCAGTTCTTC. This sequence encodes CASSDSTGEGFTSNEQFF.

The chain combines TRBV6-1 with TRBJ1-1; D is undetermined. The V end was cut by 3 bases, the J end by 5 bases, with 7 bases between. Germline CDR1 reads MNHNS; CDR2 reads SASEGT. The CDR3 spans 12 residues. CDR3 residues: CASSDLGTEAFF. The CDR3 DNA is TGTGCCAGCAGTGATCTCGGGACTGAAGCTTTCTTT.

The chain recombines TRBV2 with TRBJ1-1; D is possibly TRBD1 (5 bases). There are 12 residues in the CDR3. Trimming pared 9 bases from V and 8 bases from J, leaving 16 bases between. The germline V gene has CDR1 SNHLY and CDR2 FYNNEI. The DNA of the CDR3 is TGTGCCAGAACCGGGACTCCCAAGGAAGCTTTCTTT. Translated: CARTGTPKEAFF. The full variable domain, with the rest looked up from reference TRBV2 and TRBJ1-1, is EPEVTQTPSHQVTQMGQEVILRCVPISNHLYFYWYRQILGQKVEFLVSFYNNEISEKSEIFDDQFSVERPDGSNFTLKIRSTKLEDSAMYFCARTGTPKEAFFGQGTRLTVV.